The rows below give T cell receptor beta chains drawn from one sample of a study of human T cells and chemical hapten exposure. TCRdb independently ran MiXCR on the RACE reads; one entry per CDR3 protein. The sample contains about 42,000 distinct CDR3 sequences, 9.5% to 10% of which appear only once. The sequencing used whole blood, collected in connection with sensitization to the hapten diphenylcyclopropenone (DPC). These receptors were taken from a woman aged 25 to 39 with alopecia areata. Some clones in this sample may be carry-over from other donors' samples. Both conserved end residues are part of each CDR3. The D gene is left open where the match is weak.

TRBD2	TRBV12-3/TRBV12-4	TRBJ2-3	CASSVAGGRTDTQYF
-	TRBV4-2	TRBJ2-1	CASSQDPAVGHNEQFF
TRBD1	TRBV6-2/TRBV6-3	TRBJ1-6	CASSPGGTGGNSPLHF
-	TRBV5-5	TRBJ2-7	CASSADTGTGREQYF
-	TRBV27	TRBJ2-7	CASSLGSEQYF
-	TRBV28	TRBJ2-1	CASSLSLGRDEQFF
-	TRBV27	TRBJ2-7	CASSQGPGWNEQYF
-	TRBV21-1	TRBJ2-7	CASSLTGEQGATPLEQYF
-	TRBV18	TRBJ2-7	CASSPGGGRQEQYF
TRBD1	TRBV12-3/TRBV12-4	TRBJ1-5	CANTPGQGSNQPQHF
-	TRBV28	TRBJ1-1	CASNPDPENTEAFF
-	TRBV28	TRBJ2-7	CASSFGTSSYEQYF
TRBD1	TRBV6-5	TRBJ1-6	CASRQTGGISPLHF
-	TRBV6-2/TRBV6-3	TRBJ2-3	CASMVPGGTDTQYF
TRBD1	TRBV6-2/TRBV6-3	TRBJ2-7	CASSRIGTGNYEQYF
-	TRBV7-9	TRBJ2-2	CASSKNGRSYTGELFF
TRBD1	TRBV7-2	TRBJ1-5	CASSSRTGDQPQHF
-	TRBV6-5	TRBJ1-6	CASSYSDSLDNSPLHF
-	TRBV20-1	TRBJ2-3	CSARDIGVSTDTQYF
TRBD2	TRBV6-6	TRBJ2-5	CASSYSLAGHQETQYF
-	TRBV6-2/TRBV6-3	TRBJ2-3	CASRSTGSTDTQYF
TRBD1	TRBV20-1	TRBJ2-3	CSGWIGTGDPTQYF
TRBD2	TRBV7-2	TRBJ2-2	CASSLIAGANTGELFF
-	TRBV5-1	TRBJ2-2	CASSLDRIGLSNTGELFF
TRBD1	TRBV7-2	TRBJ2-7	CASSFGQGNYEQYF
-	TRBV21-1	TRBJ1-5	CASTLPWGLEPQHF
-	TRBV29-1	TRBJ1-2	CSVVTAANYGYTF
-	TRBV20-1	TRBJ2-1	CSARLGAGSEQFF
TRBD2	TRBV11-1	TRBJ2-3	CASSLGLAGDTQYF
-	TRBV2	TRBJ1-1	CARGGLGNTEAFF
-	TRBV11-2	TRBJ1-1	CASSPGAEAFF
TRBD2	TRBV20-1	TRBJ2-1	CSASLAGGVYNEQFF
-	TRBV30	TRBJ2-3	CAWTQGRDTQYF
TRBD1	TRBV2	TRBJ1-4	CASRAQGAANEKLFF
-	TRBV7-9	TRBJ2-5	CASSLAGSSGKETQYF
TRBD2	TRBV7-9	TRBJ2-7	CASSLVGRGTGPYEQYF
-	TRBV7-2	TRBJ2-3	CASSLDRTSTDTQYF
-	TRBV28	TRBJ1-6	CASSPSPRQYNSPLHF
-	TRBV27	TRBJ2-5	CASSNRDTLVF